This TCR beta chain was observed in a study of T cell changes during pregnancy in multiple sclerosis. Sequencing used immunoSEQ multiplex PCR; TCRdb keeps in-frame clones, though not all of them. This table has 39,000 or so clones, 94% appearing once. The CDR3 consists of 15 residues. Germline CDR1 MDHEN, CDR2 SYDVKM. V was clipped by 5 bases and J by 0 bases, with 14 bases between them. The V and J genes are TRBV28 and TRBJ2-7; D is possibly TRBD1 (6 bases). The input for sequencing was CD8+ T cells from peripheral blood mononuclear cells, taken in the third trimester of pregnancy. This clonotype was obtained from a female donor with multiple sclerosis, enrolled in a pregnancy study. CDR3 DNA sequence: TGTGCCAGCAGTCAAACAGGGAGAGGCTCCTACGAGCAGTACTTC. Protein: CASSQTGRGSYEQYF.